This T cell receptor beta chain was sequenced in a study of T cell changes during pregnancy in multiple sclerosis (dated 2019 in TCRdb). For context, the study as a whole: The study looked at changes in the T cell repertoire across pregnancy in women with multiple sclerosis.

V is cut back by 0 bases and J by 4 bases, with 5 bases in the junction unmatched. The CDR3 has 15 amino acids, counting the end cysteine and phenylalanine. Just CDR3 DNA is preserved here, 45 bases in frame from base 1. According to the germline V gene, CDR1 reads SGHRS and CDR2 reads YFSETQ. As regards this clone: What antigen it recognizes has not been identified. No base qualities exist here, and no much larger clone lies one base off it.

The library relied on the immunoSEQ multiplex PCR assay. This is the immuneACCESS table as TCRdb keeps it, with only in-frame sequences that have V and J called. A part of the clones is gone; compared with another copy, unresolved V genes explain less than half, and the rest is unexplained. This sample comprises more than 60,000 clones, roughly 92% of them detected only once. About 1.5% of the sample is in the top ten clones. The V gene is TRBV5-1 and the J gene is TRBJ2-7, and 9 junction bases match TRBD2. This sample comprised peripheral blood, obtained in the second trimester of pregnancy. This receptor was taken from a female donor with multiple sclerosis, enrolled in a pregnancy study. The CDR3 sequence is CASSLDLAGKYEQYF. The DNA is TGCGCCAGCAGCTTGGACCTAGCGGGAAAGTACGAGCAGTACTTC.